This paragraph reports one T cell receptor beta chain. Its matching antigen is unknown. The record originates from a study of beta chain features in type 1 diabetes. Study-wide findings and caveats: The study notes PCR might favor shorter templates equally in patients and controls. It was among patients, rather than healthy donors, that naive, central memory and Treg TCRB repertoires appeared more similar.

The whole isolated RNA underwent reverse transcription, so sequencing captured expressed TCRB transcripts. The table came from immunoSEQ multiplex PCR; TCRdb's copy has only in-frame clones and leaves some out. The sample contains about 350,000 clones, around 20% of which appear only once. Between the trimmed V and J ends, which lost 1 base and 3 bases, there was a span of 9 bases. CDR3 size: 14 residues. The germline gives CDR1 LGHNA, CDR2 YSLEER. On average, the one heparinised blood draw given by each donor was 90 to 150 mL. The chain couples TRBV4-3 to TRBJ1-2, with no clear D. The material sequenced was naive CD4+ T cells from blood. The receptor was isolated from a woman aged 18-29 years in good health. The CDR3 DNA sequence: TGCGCCAGCAGCCAAGCGGGTCAGTACTATGGCTACACCTTC. This translates into CASSQAGQYYGYTF.